This T cell receptor (beta chain) was sequenced during a study of cytomegalovirus exposure and HLA in healthy donors. This clone was observed a single time. Libraries were prepared by immunoSEQ multiplex PCR; TCRdb keeps only in-frame clonotypes and omits some of them. The profile shows more than 200,000 clones, about 92% of them singletons. There are 15 residues in the CDR3. The V and J ends lost 6 bases and 3 bases, in that order; junction bases with no gene match: 8. CDR1 and CDR2 from the germline V gene are MDHEN and SYDVKM. The chain is built from TRBV28 and TRBJ2-5, with 9 positions matching TRBD2. Sequencing was done on a sample of PBMCs. This TCR was sampled from a woman younger than 45 in good health and CMV-seronegative. The CDR3 reads CASSPLAGGEETQYF. The CDR3 nucleotides are TGTGCCAGCAGCCCCCTGGCGGGAGGGGAAGAGACCCAGTACTTC.